This T cell receptor (beta chain) was found in a study of cytomegalovirus exposure and HLA in healthy donors. The wider study: Roughly 80 million unique TCRs from HLA-typed donors made up an early data release.

Per the germline V gene, CDR1 is MNHEY and CDR2 is SMNVEV (reference sequence). V was clipped by 2 bases and J by 4 bases; unmatched bases: 1. This CDR3 is built from 16 residues. Study outcomes and limitations: In a later analysis, an Asian-associated ancestry cluster reportedly showed fewer N-insertions than the approximately 660-donor mean.

As to this clone: Antigen specificity is unknown.

Amplification used 60 Vbeta primers and 13 Jbeta primers. Data came from immunoSEQ multiplex PCR; TCRdb stores just in-frame clones and leaves some out. The table shows roughly 100,000 clones, with approximately 86% occurring only once. The receptor comes from a man in his late teens or twenties in good health and CMV-seronegative. This chain uses TRBV27 with TRBJ2-2; 13 bases fit TRBD2. Sequencing used PBMCs. The CDR3: CASSLGTSGITGELFF. CDR3 coding DNA: TGTGCCAGCAGTTTAGGGACTAGCGGGATCACCGGGGAGCTGTTTTTT.